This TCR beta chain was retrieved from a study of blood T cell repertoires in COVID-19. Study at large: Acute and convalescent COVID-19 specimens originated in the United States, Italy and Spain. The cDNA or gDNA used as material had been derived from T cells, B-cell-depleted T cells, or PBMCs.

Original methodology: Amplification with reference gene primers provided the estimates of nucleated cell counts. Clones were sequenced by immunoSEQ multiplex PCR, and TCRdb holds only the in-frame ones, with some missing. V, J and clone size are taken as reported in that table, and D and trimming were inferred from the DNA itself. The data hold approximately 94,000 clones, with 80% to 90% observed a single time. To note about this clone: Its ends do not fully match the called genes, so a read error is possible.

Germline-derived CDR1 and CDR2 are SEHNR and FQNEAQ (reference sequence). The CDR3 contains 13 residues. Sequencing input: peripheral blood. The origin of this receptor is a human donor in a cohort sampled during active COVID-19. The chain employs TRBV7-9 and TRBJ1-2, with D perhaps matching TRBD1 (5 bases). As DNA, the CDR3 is TGTGCCAGCAGTTTAGACAGTCTCTATGGCTACACCTTC. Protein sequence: CASSLDSLYGYTF. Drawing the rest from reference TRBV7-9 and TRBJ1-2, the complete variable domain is DTGVSQNPRHKITKRGQNVTFRCDPISEHNRLYWYRQTLGQGPEFLTYFQNEAQLEKSRLLSDRFSAERPKGSFSTLEIQRTEQGDSAMYLCASSLDSLYGYTFGSGTRLTVV.